This TCR beta chain emerged from a study of cytomegalovirus exposure and HLA in healthy donors. The junction had 4 bases not matched to a gene; V was cut back by 1 base and J by 7 bases. Germline V gene lookup returns CDR1 LNHNV and CDR2 YYDKDF (reference sequence). The CDR3 extends over 15 amino acids. 13 Jbeta primers and 60 Vbeta primers were used for the PCR. Method: immunoSEQ multiplex PCR; TCRdb's copy keeps in-frame clones and lacks some. The sample yields 90,000 to 150,000 clones, more than 60% seen once. The TCR originated in a man aged 40-49 years in good health and CMV-seropositive. V usage is TRBV15 and J usage is TRBJ2-1; 10 bases line up with TRBD2. Material for sequencing was PBMCs. CDR3 in DNA: TGTGCCACCAGCAGAGGAGCGGGGGGGTGGAATGAGCAGTTCTTC. Translating it yields CATSRGAGGWNEQFF.